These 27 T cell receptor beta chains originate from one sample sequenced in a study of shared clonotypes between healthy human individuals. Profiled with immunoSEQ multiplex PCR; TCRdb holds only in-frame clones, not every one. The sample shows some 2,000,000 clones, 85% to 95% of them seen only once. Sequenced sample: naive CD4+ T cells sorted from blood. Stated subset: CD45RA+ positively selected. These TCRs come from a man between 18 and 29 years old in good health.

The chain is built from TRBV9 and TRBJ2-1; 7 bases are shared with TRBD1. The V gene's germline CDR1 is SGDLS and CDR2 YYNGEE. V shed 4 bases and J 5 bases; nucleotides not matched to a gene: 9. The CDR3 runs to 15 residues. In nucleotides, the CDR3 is TGTGCCAGCAGCTTACGACAGGGTATCGACAATGAGCAGTTCTTC. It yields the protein CASSLRQGIDNEQFF.

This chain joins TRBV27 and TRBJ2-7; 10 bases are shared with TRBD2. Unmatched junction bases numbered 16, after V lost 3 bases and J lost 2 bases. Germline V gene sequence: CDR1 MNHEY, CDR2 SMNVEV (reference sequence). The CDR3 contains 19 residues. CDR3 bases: TGTGCCAGCAGTTTTAGAGTCACTAGCGGGGACTCCTCACCCTACGAGCAGTACTTC. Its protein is CASSFRVTSGDSSPYEQYF.

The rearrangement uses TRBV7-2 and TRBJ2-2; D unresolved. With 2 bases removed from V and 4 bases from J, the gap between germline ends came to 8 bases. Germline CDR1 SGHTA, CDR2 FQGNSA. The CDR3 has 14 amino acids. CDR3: CASSLWSPTGELFF. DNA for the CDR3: TGTGCCAGCAGCTTATGGAGTCCCACCGGGGAGCTGTTTTTT.

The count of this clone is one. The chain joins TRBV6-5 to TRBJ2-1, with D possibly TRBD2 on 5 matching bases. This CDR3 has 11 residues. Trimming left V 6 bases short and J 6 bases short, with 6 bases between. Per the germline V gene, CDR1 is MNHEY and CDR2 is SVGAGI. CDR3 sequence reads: CASSGINEQFF. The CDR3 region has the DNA TGTGCCAGCAGCGGGATCAATGAGCAGTTCTTC.

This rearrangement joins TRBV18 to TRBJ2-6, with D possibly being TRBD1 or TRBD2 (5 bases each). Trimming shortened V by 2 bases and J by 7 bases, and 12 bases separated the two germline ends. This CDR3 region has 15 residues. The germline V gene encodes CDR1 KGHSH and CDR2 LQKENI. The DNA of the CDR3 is TGTGCCAGCTCACCAGGGACCCGAAACGCCAACGTCCTGACTTTC. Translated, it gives CASSPGTRNANVLTF.

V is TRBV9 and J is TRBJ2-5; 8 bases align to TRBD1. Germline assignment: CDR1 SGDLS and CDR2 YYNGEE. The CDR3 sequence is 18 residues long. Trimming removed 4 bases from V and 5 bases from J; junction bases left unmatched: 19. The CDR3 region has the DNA TGTGCCAGCAGCTCATATGATAACAGGGGGTCCTGGCGTGAGACCCAGTACTTC. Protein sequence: CASSSYDNRGSWRETQYF. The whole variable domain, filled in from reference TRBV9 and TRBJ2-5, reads DSGVTQTPKHLITATGQRVTLRCSPRSGDLSVYWYQQSLDQGLQFLIQYYNGEERAKGNILERFSAQQFPDLHSELNLSSLELGDSALYFCASSSYDNRGSWRETQYFGPGTRLLVL.

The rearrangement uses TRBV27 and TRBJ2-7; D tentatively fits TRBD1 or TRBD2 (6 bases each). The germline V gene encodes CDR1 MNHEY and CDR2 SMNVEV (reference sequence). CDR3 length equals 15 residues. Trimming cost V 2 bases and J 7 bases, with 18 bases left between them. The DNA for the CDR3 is TGTGCCAGCAGTTTAGTCGGGGGCCCACCCAGGGAGCAGTACTTC. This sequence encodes CASSLVGGPPREQYF.

This CDR3 is CASSEYYGIEAFF. CDR3 DNA sequence: TGTGCCAGCAGTGAATATTACGGCATTGAAGCTTTCTTT. The chain couples TRBV25-1 to TRBJ1-1; D is unresolved. The V gene's germline CDR1 is MGHDK and CDR2 SYGVNS. This CDR3 is built from 13 residues. The V end was cut by 0 bases, the J end by 7 bases, with 9 bases between.

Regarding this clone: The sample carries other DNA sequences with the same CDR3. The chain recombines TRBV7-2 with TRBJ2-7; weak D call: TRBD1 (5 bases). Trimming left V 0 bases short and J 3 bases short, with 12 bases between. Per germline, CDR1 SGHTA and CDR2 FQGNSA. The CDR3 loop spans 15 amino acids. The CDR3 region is CASSLAGQGFYEQYF. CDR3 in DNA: TGTGCCAGCAGCTTAGCTGGGCAGGGATTCTACGAGCAGTACTTC. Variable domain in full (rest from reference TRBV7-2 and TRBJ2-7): GAGVSQSPSNKVTEKGKDVELRCDPISGHTALYWYRQSLGQGLEFLIYFQGNSAPDKSGLPSDRFSAERTGGSVSTLTIQRTQQEDSAVYLCASSLAGQGFYEQYFGPGTRLTVT.

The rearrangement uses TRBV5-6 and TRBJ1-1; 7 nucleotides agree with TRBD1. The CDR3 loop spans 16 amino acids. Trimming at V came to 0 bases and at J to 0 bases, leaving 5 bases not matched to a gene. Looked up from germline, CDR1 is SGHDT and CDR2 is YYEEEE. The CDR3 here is CASSLAGTVLNTEAFF. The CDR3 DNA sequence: TGTGCCAGCAGCTTGGCCGGGACAGTACTGAACACTGAAGCTTTCTTT.

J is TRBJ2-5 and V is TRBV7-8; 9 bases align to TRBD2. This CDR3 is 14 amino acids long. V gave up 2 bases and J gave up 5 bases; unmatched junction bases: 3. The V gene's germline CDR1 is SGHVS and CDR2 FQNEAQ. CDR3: CASSLSGGPETQYF. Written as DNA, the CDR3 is TGTGCCAGCAGCTTAAGCGGGGGGCCGGAGACCCAGTACTTC.

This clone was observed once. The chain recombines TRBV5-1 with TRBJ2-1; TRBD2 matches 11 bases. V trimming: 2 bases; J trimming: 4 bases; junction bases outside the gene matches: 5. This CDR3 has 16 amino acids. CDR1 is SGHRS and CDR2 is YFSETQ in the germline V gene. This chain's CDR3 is CASSFSLAGGYNEQFF. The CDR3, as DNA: TGCGCCAGCAGCTTTAGCCTAGCGGGGGGTTACAATGAGCAGTTCTTC.

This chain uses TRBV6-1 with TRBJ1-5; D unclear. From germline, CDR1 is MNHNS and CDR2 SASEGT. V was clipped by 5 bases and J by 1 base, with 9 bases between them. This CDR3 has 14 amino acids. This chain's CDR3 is CASSKGLSNQPQHF. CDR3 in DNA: TGTGCCAGCAGTAAGGGATTGAGCAATCAGCCCCAGCATTTT.

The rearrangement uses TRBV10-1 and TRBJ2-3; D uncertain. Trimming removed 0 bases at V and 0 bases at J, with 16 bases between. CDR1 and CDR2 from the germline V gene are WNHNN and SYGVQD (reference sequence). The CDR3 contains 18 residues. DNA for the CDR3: TGCGCCAGCAGTGAGTCTAAGGCAAACGAGCTTAGCACAGATACGCAGTATTTT. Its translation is CASSESKANELSTDTQYF.

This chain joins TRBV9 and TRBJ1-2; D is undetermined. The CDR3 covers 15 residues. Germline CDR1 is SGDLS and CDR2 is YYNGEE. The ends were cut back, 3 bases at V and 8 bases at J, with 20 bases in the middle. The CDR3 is CASSAQDGPFSGYTF. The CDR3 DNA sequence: TGTGCCAGCAGCGCCCAAGATGGCCCTTTTTCCGGCTACACCTTC. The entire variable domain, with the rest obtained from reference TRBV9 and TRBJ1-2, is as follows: DSGVTQTPKHLITATGQRVTLRCSPRSGDLSVYWYQQSLDQGLQFLIQYYNGEERAKGNILERFSAQQFPDLHSELNLSSLELGDSALYFCASSAQDGPFSGYTFGSGTRLTVV.

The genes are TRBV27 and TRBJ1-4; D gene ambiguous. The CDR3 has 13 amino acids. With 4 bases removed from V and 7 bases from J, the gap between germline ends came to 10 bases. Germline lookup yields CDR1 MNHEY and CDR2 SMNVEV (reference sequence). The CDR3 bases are TGTGCCAGCAGTTGGAAATCGGCTGAAAAACTGTTTTTT. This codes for CASSWKSAEKLFF.

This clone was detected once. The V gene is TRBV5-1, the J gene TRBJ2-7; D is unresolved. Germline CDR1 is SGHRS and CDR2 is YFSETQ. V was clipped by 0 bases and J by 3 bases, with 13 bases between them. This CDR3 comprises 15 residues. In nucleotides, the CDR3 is TGCGCCAGCAGCTTGGGGTCATCTGCGGACTACGAGCAGTACTTC. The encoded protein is CASSLGSSADYEQYF.

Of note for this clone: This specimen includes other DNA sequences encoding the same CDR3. The CDR3 DNA sequence: TGTGCCAGCAGCTTATGGGGGCGGGAGACCCAGTACTTC. Translated, it gives CASSLWGRETQYF. The chain couples TRBV7-2 to TRBJ2-5, with a weak D call TRBD1 (6 bases). The germline V gene has CDR1 SGHTA and CDR2 FQGNSA. This CDR3 is built from 13 residues. V dropped 2 bases and J dropped 5 bases, with 9 bases sitting between them.

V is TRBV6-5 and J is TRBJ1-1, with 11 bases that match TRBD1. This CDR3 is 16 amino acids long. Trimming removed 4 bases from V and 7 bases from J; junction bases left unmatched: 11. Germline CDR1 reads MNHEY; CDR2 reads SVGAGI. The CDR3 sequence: CASSSHPGQGEGEAFF. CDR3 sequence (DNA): TGTGCCAGCAGTTCTCATCCGGGACAGGGGGAGGGTGAAGCTTTCTTT.

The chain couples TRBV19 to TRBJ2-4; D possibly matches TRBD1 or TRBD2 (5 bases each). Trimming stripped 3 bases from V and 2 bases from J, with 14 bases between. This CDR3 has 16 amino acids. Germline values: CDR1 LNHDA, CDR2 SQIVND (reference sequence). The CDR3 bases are TGTGCCAGTAGTATTGGATCAGGGACCACCAAAAACATTCAGTACTTC. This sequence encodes CASSIGSGTTKNIQYF.

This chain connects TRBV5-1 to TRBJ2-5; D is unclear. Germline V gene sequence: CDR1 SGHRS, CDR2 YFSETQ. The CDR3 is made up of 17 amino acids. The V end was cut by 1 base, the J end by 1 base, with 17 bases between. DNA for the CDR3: TGCGCCAGCAGCTTGAGGGCCACGACGCTCACCCAAGAGACCCAGTACTTC. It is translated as CASSLRATTLTQETQYF.

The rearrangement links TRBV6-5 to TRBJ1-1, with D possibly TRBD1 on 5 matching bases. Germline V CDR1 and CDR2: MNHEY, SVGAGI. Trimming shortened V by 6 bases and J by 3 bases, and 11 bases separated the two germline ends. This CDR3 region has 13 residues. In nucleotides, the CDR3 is TGTGCCAGCAGAGCGGTAGGGGACACTGAAGCTTTCTTT. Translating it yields CASRAVGDTEAFF.

The CDR3 DNA is TGTGCCAGCAGTTTATGGGGCAGCTCGATGTCTGGGGCCAACGTCCTGACTTTC. It encodes CASSLWGSSMSGANVLTF. V usage is TRBV27 and J usage is TRBJ2-6, with D perhaps matching TRBD1 (5 bases). V was trimmed by 1 base and J by 1 base, leaving 14 bases between them. The germline V gene has CDR1 MNHEY and CDR2 SMNVEV (reference sequence). The CDR3 contains 18 residues.

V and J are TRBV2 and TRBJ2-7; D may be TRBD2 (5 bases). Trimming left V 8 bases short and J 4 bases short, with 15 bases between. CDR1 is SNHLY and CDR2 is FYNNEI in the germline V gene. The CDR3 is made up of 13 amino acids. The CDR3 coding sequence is TGTGCCAGCGGCGCCGGGATGAGATACGAGCAGTACTTC. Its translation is CASGAGMRYEQYF.

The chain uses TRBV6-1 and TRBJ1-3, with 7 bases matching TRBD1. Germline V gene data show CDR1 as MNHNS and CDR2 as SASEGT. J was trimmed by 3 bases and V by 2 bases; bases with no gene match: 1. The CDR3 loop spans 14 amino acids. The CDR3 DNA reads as TGTGCCAGCAGTGAAAGGGGGCGTGGAAACACCATATATTTT. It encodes CASSERGRGNTIYF.

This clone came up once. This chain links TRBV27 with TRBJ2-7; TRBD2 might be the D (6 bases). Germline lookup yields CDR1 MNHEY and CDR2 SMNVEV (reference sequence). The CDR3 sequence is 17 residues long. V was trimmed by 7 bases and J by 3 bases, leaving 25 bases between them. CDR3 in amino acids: CASTPWGDYNSGYEQYF. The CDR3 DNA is TGTGCCAGCACTCCGTGGGGGGATTACAATTCCGGCTACGAGCAGTACTTC.

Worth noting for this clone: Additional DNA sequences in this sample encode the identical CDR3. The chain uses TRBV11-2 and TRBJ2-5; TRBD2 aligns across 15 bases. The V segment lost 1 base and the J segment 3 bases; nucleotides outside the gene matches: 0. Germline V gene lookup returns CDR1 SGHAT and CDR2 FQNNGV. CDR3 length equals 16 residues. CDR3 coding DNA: TGTGCCAGCAGCTTAGGGACTAGCGGGAGGGAAGAGACCCAGTACTTC. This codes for CASSLGTSGREETQYF.